The 16 T cell receptor beta chains below were found in one sample sequenced in a study of breast tumors, draining lymph nodes, adjacent tissues. Axillary draining lymph nodes of breast cancer patients supplied the node samples. One entry per CDR3 protein results from TCRdb running MiXCR on the multiplex PCR reads. The data contain around 130,000 distinct CDR3 sequences, around a third of them singletons. What was sequenced was axillary lymph node tissue. Every receptor here comes from a female donor with breast cancer. Some clones in this sample may be carry-over from other donors' samples.

This clonotype was recorded many times. The chain combines TRBV6-1 with TRBJ1-2; D remains ambiguous. Trimming shortened V by 4 bases and J by 0 bases, and 9 bases separated the two germline ends. This CDR3 has 14 amino acids. Germline V gene data show CDR1 as MNHNS and CDR2 as SASEGT. The CDR3 nucleotides read TGTGCCAGCAGTGCCCAGACAACTAACTATGGCTACACCTTC. Protein product: CASSAQTTNYGYTF.

The chain links TRBV7-3 to TRBJ2-2; D may be TRBD1 (5 bases). The length of the CDR3 is 13 residues. V gave up 4 bases and J gave up 6 bases, with 9 bases separating them. Germline V gene data show CDR1 as SGHTA and CDR2 as FQGTGA. CDR3 DNA: TGTGCCAGCAGCTCCAGGGAACCCGGGGAGCTGTTTTTT. This encodes CASSSREPGELFF.

The table lists this clonotype with a few counts. J is TRBJ1-1 and V is TRBV5-1; maybe TRBD1 (6 bases). This CDR3 is built from 14 residues. CDR1 SGHRS and CDR2 YFSETQ come from the germline V gene. V dropped 3 bases and J dropped 1 base, with 10 bases sitting between them. This chain's CDR3 is CASSSKQGNTEAFF. CDR3 bases: TGCGCCAGCAGCTCCAAACAGGGGAACACTGAAGCTTTCTTT.

V usage is TRBV6-1 and J usage is TRBJ2-1, with D tentatively TRBD2 (5 bases). The CDR3 is 19 amino acids. Between the trimmed V and J ends, which lost 5 bases and 0 bases, there was a span of 23 bases. Germline CDR1 is MNHNS and CDR2 is SASEGT. CDR3 in DNA: TGTGCCAGCAGTTACTCCTTGTGGTCGGAGGTGAGCTCCTACAATGAGCAGTTCTTC. It translates to CASSYSLWSEVSSYNEQFF.

This clonotype has more than one count but fewer than ten. The J gene is TRBJ2-1, the V gene TRBV27; D not resolved. Germline loops: CDR1 MNHEY, CDR2 SMNVEV (reference sequence). The CDR3 runs to 15 residues. Trimming cost V 2 bases and J 1 base, with 9 bases left between them. CDR3 DNA: TGTGCCAGCAGTTTACACACCAATTCCTACAATGAGCAGTTCTTC. This gives the protein CASSLHTNSYNEQFF.

A few counts support this clonotype. The chain carries TRBV27 and TRBJ1-2; 7 bases map to TRBD1. Germline CDR1 reads MNHEY; CDR2 reads SMNVEV (reference sequence). There are 15 residues in the CDR3. Trimming cost V 0 bases and J 11 bases; bases outside gene matches: 12. In DNA, the CDR3 is TGTGCCAGCAGTTTATCGGGAGGGGGCAGTCTTGGGTACACCTTC. This encodes CASSLSGGGSLGYTF.

As for this clonotype: The final CDR3 position lacks the conserved phenylalanine or tryptophan, pointing to a likely read error. The DNA is left out, because the CDR3 cannot be placed on it with certainty; the CDR3 is given as TCRdb lists it. The chain has TRBV7-9 and TRBJ1-6; no DNA check was done on the table's D call, TRBD1. The CDR3 spans 9 amino acids, including both terminal residues. Germline V gives CDR1 SEHNR, CDR2 FQNEAQ (reference sequence). This chain's CDR3 is CASSSTARS.

This clonotype was detected ten times or more. A junction boundary mismatches the germline segment, possibly from a read error. V usage is TRBV7-9 and J usage is TRBJ1-2; no clear D. The germline V gene has CDR1 SEHNR and CDR2 FQNEAQ (reference sequence). The CDR3 covers 15 residues. This CDR3 is CASSLAAAGGDGYPF. CDR3 bases: TGTGCCAGCAGCTTAGCGGCAGCAGGTGGGGATGGCTACCCCTTC.

This clonotype was observed many times. Here the CDR3 DNA reads TGTGCCAGCAGCCATAGGGGCGGGGGGAGCATCTACAATGAGCAGTTCTTC. It encodes CASSHRGGGSIYNEQFF. V gene TRBV9 combines with J gene TRBJ2-1, with 8 positions matching TRBD2. The CDR3 length is 17 residues. Germline V gives CDR1 SGDLS, CDR2 YYNGEE. V shed 4 bases, J shed 3 bases, and the junction held 12 bases outside the gene matches.

The chain has TRBV20-1 and TRBJ1-6, with D possibly matching TRBD1 (5 bases). Per germline, CDR1 DFQATT and CDR2 SNEGSKA (reference sequence). CDR3 size: 12 residues. V lost 3 bases and J lost 9, with 9 bases in between. CDR3 residues: CSASGGGSPLHF. The CDR3 DNA follows: TGCAGTGCTAGCGGGGGGGGTTCACCCCTCCACTTT.

The chain joins TRBV7-2 to TRBJ2-7; 11 positions match TRBD1. The CDR3 has 17 residues. CDR1 and CDR2 from the germline V gene are SGHTA and FQGNSA. Germline trimming cut 2 bases from V and 3 bases from J; bases unmatched to any gene: 9. CDR3 in amino acids: CASSLLGTGGTFYEQYF. CDR3 nucleotides: TGTGCCAGCAGCTTATTGGGGACAGGGGGAACCTTCTACGAGCAGTACTTC. Using reference TRBV7-2 and TRBJ2-7 for the parts outside the CDR3, the full variable domain is GAGVSQSPSNKVTEKGKDVELRCDPISGHTALYWYRQSLGQGLEFLIYFQGNSAPDKSGLPSDRFSAERTGGSVSTLTIQRTQQEDSAVYLCASSLLGTGGTFYEQYFGPGTRLTVT.

This clonotype was observed many times. The chain joins TRBV14 to TRBJ1-6, with 9 bases identical to TRBD1. Trimming removed 0 bases from V and 7 bases from J; junction bases left unmatched: 1. The CDR3 spans 15 residues. Per germline, CDR1 SGHDN and CDR2 FVKESK. CDR3: CASSQEGTGNSPLHF. The DNA for the CDR3 is TGTGCCAGCAGCCAAGAGGGGACAGGGAATTCACCCCTCCACTTT.

The table lists this clonotype with many counts. This rearrangement joins TRBV20-1 to TRBJ2-5; D is uncertain. The V end was cut by 4 bases, the J end by 4 bases, with 16 bases between. The CDR3 contains 14 residues. Germline loops: CDR1 DFQATT, CDR2 SNEGSKA (reference sequence). In DNA form, the CDR3 reads TGCAGTGCTAACGACCCGACGGCGCGAGAGACCCAGTACTTC. This sequence encodes CSANDPTARETQYF.

This clonotype was recorded many times. CDR3 in amino acids: CATSGPPETVTDTQYF. In DNA form, the CDR3 reads TGTGCCACCAGTGGCCCCCCCGAGACAGTCACAGATACGCAGTATTTT. The gene calls are TRBV24-1 and TRBJ2-3; a weak D match, TRBD1 (5 bases). Germline V CDR1 and CDR2: KGHDR, SFDVKD. V dropped 5 bases and J dropped 2 bases, with 16 bases sitting between them. The CDR3 is 16 amino acids.

The chain links TRBV5-1 to TRBJ1-6, with TRBD1 as a possible D gene (5 bases). The CDR3 sequence is 13 residues long. V was cut by 3 bases and J by 9 bases, with 10 bases left in between. Per germline, CDR1 SGHRS and CDR2 YFSETQ. The CDR3 DNA follows: TGCGCCAGCAGCTCCAACGGGGGTTCACCCCTCCACTTT. Its protein is CASSSNGGSPLHF.

This clonotype has at least ten counts. The chain is built from TRBV11-2 and TRBJ1-5, with a tentative D call TRBD1 (6 bases). Germline CDR1 SGHAT, CDR2 FQNNGV. The V gene lost 3 bases and the J gene lost 7 bases, with 13 bases spanning the gap. The CDR3 runs 14 residues. This CDR3 is CASSLGGVGQPQHF. Here the CDR3 DNA reads TGTGCCAGCAGCTTGGGGGGCGTTGGGCAGCCCCAGCATTTT. Looking up the rest from reference TRBV11-2 and TRBJ1-5 gives the full variable domain: EAGVAQSPRYKIIEKRQSVAFWCNPISGHATLYWYQQILGQGPKLLIQFQNNGVVDDSQLPKDRFSAERLKGVDSTLKIQPAKLEDSAVYLCASSLGGVGQPQHFGDGTRLSIL.